The 19 T cell receptor beta chains given below trace back to one sample, sequenced in a study of blood T cell repertoires in COVID-19. The method was immunoSEQ multiplex PCR; TCRdb's version includes in-frame clones alone and lacks a portion of them. The sample shows 150,000 to 200,000 clones, around 90% of them seen only once. Sequencing was carried out using peripheral blood. The receptors come from a woman aged 50 to 65 with acute or convalescent COVID-19.

The genes are TRBV2 and TRBJ1-4; 10 nucleotides match TRBD1. The V gene end was trimmed by 5 bases and the J gene end by 7 bases; junction bases not matched to a gene: 7. Germline V lookup: CDR1 SNHLY, CDR2 FYNNEI. The CDR3 is 15 residues long. The CDR3 reads CASSSGTGDGEKLFF. The CDR3 coding sequence is TGTGCCAGCAGTTCCGGGACAGGGGACGGTGAAAAACTGTTTTTT.

V usage is TRBV27 and J usage is TRBJ2-7; D unresolved. Trimming stripped 4 bases from V and 1 base from J, with 5 bases between. Per the germline V gene, CDR1 is MNHEY and CDR2 is SMNVEV (reference sequence). This CDR3 is built from 12 residues. CDR3 DNA sequence: TGTGCCAGCAGTTCCCCGTCCTACGAGCAGTACTTC. This translates into CASSSPSYEQYF.

This sequence joins TRBV21-1 and TRBJ2-7; the DNA was not used to check the table's D call, TRBD2. TRBV21-1 is given as a pseudogene. The CDR3 extends over 16 amino acids. The CDR3 spells CASSKRERGAAYEQYF. The DNA of the CDR3 is TGTGCCAGCAGCAAGCGGGAGCGGGGGGCTGCCTACGAGCAGTACTTC.

The gene calls are TRBV5-6 and TRBJ1-5; tentatively, D is TRBD1 (6 bases). The V end lost 4 bases, the J end lost 0 bases, and 20 bases lay between the germline ends. Germline CDR1 reads SGHDT; CDR2 reads YYEEEE. The length of the CDR3 is 18 residues. The CDR3 region has the DNA TGTGCCAGCAGCCGTCGGACAGATCCTGCTTATAGCAATCAGCCCCAGCATTTT. Translation: CASSRRTDPAYSNQPQHF.

The chain combines TRBV11-3 with TRBJ2-3; no clear D gene. Germline values: CDR1 SGHNT, CDR2 YENEEA. V dropped 0 bases and J dropped 5 bases, with 12 bases sitting between them. The CDR3 has 15 amino acids. In DNA, the CDR3 is TGTGCCAGCAGCTTAGAGGGCCGGCAGAGAGATACGCAGTATTTT. Translated: CASSLEGRQRDTQYF.

The chain employs TRBV18 and TRBJ2-2, with 11 bases aligning to TRBD2. Germline loops: CDR1 KGHSH, CDR2 LQKENI. The V gene end was trimmed by 3 bases and the J gene end by 6 bases; junction bases not matched to a gene: 9. CDR3 length: 17 residues. The CDR3 DNA sequence: TGTGCCAGCTCACCCAAATCGACTAGCGGGGAAGCCGGGGAGCTGTTTTTT. The encoded protein is CASSPKSTSGEAGELFF.

This clone was counted a single time. This chain connects TRBV10-3 to TRBJ1-2; D unresolved. Germline CDR1 and CDR2: ENHRY and SYGVKD. The length of the CDR3 is 15 residues. Trimming pared 0 bases from V and 5 bases from J, leaving 13 bases between. In DNA form, the CDR3 reads TGTGCCATCAGTGAGTCATCTTCACGGGATTATGGCTACACCTTC. It codes for CAISESSSRDYGYTF.

The rearrangement links TRBV7-3 to TRBJ2-2; the D gene is possibly TRBD1 (6 bases). Germline V CDR1 and CDR2: SGHTA, FQGTGA. The V end lost 4 bases, the J end lost 2 bases, and 14 bases lay between the germline ends. CDR3 length: 16 residues. In nucleotides, the CDR3 is TGTGCCAGCAGCTCGAAGCCGGGACACAACACCGGGGAGCTGTTTTTT. It specifies CASSSKPGHNTGELFF.

Turning to this clone: The junction departs from germline at one end; a sequencing error may be responsible. Other DNA sequences of this sample code for an identical CDR3. The chain uses TRBV9 and TRBJ2-1, with TRBD2 as a possible D gene (5 bases). Germline loops: CDR1 SGDLS, CDR2 YYNGEE. The CDR3 spans 16 residues. The CDR3 DNA reads as TGTGCCAGCAGCGGAGGGAGTGCCCGCTCCTACAACGAGCAGTTCTTC. Its protein product is CASSGGSARSYNEQFF.

The chain combines TRBV11-1 with TRBJ1-4; TRBD1 matches at 7 bases. The CDR3 is 14 residues long. Losses at the gene ends were 2 bases for V and 6 bases for J; bases not matched to a gene: 3. In germline, CDR1 is SGHAT, CDR2 FQDESV (reference sequence). The CDR3 is CASSLSTGDEKLFF. CDR3 nucleotides: TGTGCCAGCAGCTTATCCACAGGGGATGAAAAACTGTTTTTT.

The chain has TRBV11-3 and TRBJ2-7, with D hard to call. CDR3 size: 16 residues. The germline V gene encodes CDR1 SGHNT and CDR2 YENEEA. V lost 0 bases and J 1 base, leaving 13 bases between the germline ends. The DNA of the CDR3 is TGTGCCAGCAGCTTAGATCTGGGCGTATGGTCCTACGAGCAGTACTTC. This sequence encodes CASSLDLGVWSYEQYF.

This sequence joins TRBV21-1 and TRBJ1-1; the table's TRBD1 call for D was not verified on the DNA. TRBV21-1 is a known pseudogene. The CDR3 sequence is 14 residues long. This chain's CDR3 is CASSTTQMNTEAFF. The CDR3 DNA reads as TGTGCCAGCAGCACAACACAGATGAACACTGAAGCTTTCTTT.

This clone appeared once. This chain joins TRBV27 and TRBJ1-6; maybe TRBD1 (5 bases). CDR1 is MNHEY, CDR2 SMNVEV, per germline (reference sequence). This CDR3 is built from 15 residues. V lost 1 base, J lost 10 bases, and 14 bases lay in between. Written as DNA, the CDR3 is TGTGCCAGCAGTTTATACGGCAGGGAGGGGTCACCCCTCCACTTT. This gives the protein CASSLYGREGSPLHF.

The chain couples TRBV19 to TRBJ1-1; 7 nucleotides line up with TRBD1. Trimming at V came to 3 bases and at J to 2 bases, leaving 12 bases not matched to a gene. CDR3 length: 17 residues. Looked up from germline, CDR1 is LNHDA and CDR2 is SQIVND (reference sequence). The CDR3 sequence: CASSIFASRGRNTEAFF. The CDR3 nucleotides are TGTGCCAGTAGTATTTTCGCCAGCAGGGGGAGAAACACTGAAGCTTTCTTT.

This rearrangement joins TRBV13 to TRBJ1-2, with D possibly being TRBD1 (6 bases). Trimming left V 5 bases short and J 4 bases short, with 11 bases between. Germline-derived CDR1 and CDR2 are PRHDT and FYEKMQ (reference sequence). The CDR3 runs to 13 residues. This chain's CDR3 is CASSTSGVYGYTF. The CDR3, as DNA: TGTGCCAGCAGCACCTCAGGGGTCTATGGCTACACCTTC. Based on the CDR3 plus reference TRBV13 and TRBJ1-2, the full variable domain is AAGVIQSPRHLIKEKRETATLKCYPIPRHDTVYWYQQGPGQDPQFLISFYEKMQSDKGSIPDRFSAQQFSDYHSELNMSSLELGDSALYFCASSTSGVYGYTFGSGTRLTVV.

The chain uses TRBV11-3 and TRBJ1-1; 7 bases agree with TRBD1. There are 13 residues in the CDR3. V was clipped by 7 bases and J by 4 bases; unmatched bases: 6. Germline V gene data show CDR1 as SGHNT and CDR2 as YENEEA. The CDR3: CASNLYRGTEAFF. CDR3 in DNA: TGTGCCAGCAACCTATACAGGGGCACTGAAGCTTTCTTT. The complete variable domain, with remaining parts taken from reference TRBV11-3 and TRBJ1-1, reads EAGVVQSPRYKIIEKKQPVAFWCNPISGHNTLYWYLQNLGQGPELLIRYENEEAVDDSQLPKDRFSAERLKGVDSTLKIQPAELGDSAVYLCASNLYRGTEAFFGQGTRLTVV.

As for this clone: One end of the junction does not line up with germline, which may come from a read error. The chain carries TRBV2 and TRBJ2-7; D remains unclear. This CDR3 has 12 amino acids. Germline CDR1 is SNHLY and CDR2 is FYNNEI. CDR3 protein: CASREDRYEQYF. Written as DNA, the CDR3 is TGTGCCAGCAGAGAAGATAGATACGAGCAGTACTTC.

The genes are TRBV11-2 and TRBJ2-1; D possibly corresponds to TRBD2 (6 bases). Looked up from germline, CDR1 is SGHAT and CDR2 is FQNNGV. The V gene lost 7 bases and the J gene lost 3 bases, with 16 bases spanning the gap. The CDR3 loop spans 15 amino acids. The DNA of the CDR3 is TGTGCCAGCATAGCGGAGGGGCCTTACTACAATGAGCAGTTCTTC. Translated, it gives CASIAEGPYYNEQFF.

The CDR3 nucleotides read TGTGCCAGCACCCTGAACGGGGGCTATGGCTACACCTTC. Protein product: CASTLNGGYGYTF. The chain links TRBV7-2 to TRBJ1-2; D might be TRBD1 (5 bases). The CDR3 is 13 amino acids. Looked up from germline, CDR1 is SGHTA and CDR2 is FQGNSA. Trimming stripped 7 bases from V and 4 bases from J, with 13 bases between.